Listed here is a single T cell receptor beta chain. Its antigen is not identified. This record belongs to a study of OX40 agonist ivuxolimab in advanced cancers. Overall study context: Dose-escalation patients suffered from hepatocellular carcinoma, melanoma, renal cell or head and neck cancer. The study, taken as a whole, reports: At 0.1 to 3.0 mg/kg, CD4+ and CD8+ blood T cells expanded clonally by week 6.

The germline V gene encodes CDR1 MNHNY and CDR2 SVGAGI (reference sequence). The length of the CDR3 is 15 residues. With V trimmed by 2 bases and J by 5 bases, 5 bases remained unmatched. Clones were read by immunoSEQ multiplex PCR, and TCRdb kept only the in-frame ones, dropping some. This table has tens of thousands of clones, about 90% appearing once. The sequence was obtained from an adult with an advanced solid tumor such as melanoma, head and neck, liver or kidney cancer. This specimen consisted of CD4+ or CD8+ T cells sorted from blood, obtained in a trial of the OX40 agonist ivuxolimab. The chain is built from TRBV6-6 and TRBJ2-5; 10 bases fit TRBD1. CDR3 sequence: CASSYDRGPGETQYF. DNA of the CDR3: TGTGCCAGCAGTTACGACAGGGGGCCGGGGGAGACCCAGTACTTC.